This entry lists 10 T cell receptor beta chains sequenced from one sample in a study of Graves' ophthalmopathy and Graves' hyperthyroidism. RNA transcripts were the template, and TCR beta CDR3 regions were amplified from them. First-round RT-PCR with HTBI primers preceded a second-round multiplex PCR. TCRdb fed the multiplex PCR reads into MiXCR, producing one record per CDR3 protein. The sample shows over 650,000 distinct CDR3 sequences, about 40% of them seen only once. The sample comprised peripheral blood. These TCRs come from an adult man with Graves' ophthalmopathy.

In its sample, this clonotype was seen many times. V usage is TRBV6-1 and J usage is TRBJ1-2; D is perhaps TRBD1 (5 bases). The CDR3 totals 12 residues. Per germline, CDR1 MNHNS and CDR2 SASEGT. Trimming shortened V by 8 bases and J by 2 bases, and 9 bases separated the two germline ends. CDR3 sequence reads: CASHRQNYGYTF. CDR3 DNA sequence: TGTGCCAGCCACAGACAGAACTATGGCTACACCTTC.

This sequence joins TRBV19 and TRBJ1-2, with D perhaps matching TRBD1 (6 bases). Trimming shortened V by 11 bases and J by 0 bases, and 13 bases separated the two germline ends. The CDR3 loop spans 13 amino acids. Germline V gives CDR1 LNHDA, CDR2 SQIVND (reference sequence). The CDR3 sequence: CAWATGTNYGYTF. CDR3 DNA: TGTGCCTGGGCGACAGGTACTAACTATGGCTACACCTTC.

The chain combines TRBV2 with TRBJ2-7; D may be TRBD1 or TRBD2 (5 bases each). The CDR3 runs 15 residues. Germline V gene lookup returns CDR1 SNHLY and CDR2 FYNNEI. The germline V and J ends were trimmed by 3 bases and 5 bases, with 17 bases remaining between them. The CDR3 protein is CASSEQGDGANEQYF. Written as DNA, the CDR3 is TGTGCCAGCAGTGAGCAGGGTGACGGGGCCAACGAGCAGTACTTC.

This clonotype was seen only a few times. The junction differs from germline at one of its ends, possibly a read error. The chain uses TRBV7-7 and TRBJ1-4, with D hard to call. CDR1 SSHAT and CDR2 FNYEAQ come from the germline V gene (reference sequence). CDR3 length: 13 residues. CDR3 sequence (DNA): TGTGCTAGCAGCGAGGGAGTCGGCGAAAAACTGTTTTTT. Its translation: CASSEGVGEKLFF. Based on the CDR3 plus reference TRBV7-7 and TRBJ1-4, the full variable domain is GAGVSQSPRYKVTKRGQDVTLRCDPISSHATLYWYQQALGQGPEFLTYFNYEAQPDKSGLPSDRFSAERPEGSISTLTIQRTEQRDSAMYRCASSEGVGEKLFFGSGTQLSVL.

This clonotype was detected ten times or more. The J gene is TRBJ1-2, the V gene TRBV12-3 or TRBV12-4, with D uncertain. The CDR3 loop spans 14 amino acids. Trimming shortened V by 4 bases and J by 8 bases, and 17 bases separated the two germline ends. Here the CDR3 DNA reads TGTGCCAGCAGTTCCCACAGTCGTAGAGAAGGCTACACCTTC. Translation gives CASSSHSRREGYTF.

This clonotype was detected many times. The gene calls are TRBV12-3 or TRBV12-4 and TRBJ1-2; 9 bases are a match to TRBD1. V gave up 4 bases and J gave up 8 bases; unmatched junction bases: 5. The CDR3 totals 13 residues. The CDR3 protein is CASSWDRAKGYTF. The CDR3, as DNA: TGTGCCAGCAGTTGGGACAGGGCGAAGGGCTACACCTTC.

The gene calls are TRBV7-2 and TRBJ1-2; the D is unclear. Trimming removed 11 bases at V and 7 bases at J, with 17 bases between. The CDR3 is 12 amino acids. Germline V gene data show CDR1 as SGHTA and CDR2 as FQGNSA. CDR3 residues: CAWITGSGGYTF. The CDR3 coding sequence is TGTGCCTGGATTACTGGGTCCGGTGGCTACACCTTC.

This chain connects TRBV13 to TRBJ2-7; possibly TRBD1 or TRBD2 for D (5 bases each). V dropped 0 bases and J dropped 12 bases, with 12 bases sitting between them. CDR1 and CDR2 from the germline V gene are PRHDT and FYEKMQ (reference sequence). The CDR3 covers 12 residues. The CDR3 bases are TGTGCCAGCAGCTTAGGCCCAGGGACCCGGTACTTC. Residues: CASSLGPGTRYF. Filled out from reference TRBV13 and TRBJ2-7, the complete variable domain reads AAGVIQSPRHLIKEKRETATLKCYPIPRHDTVYWYQQGPGQDPQFLISFYEKMQSDKGSIPDRFSAQQFSDYHSELNMSSLELGDSALYFCASSLGPGTRYFGPGTRLTVT.

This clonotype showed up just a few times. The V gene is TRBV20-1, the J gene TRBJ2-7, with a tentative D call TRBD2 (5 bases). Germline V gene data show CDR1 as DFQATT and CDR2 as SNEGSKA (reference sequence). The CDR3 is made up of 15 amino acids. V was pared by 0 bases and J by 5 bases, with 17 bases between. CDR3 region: CSARDYLLVGDEQYF. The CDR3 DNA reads TGCAGTGCTAGAGATTATCTACTAGTTGGGGACGAGCAGTACTTC.

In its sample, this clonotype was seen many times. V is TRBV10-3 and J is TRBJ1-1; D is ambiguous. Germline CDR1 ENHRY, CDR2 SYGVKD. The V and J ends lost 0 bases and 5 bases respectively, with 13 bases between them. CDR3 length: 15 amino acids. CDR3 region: CAISESLGRQTEAFF. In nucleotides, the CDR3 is TGTGCCATCAGTGAGTCGTTGGGCAGGCAAACTGAAGCTTTCTTT.